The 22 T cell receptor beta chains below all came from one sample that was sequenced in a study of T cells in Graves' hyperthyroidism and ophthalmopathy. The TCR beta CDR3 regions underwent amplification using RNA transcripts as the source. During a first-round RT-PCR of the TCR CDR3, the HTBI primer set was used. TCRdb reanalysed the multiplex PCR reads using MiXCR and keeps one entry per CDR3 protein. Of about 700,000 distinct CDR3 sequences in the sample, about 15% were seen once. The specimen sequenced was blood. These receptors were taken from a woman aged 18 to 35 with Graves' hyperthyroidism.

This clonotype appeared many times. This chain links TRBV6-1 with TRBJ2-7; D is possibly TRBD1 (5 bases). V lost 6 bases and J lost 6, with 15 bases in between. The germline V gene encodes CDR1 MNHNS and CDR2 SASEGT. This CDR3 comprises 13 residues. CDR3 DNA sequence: TGTGCCAGCAGCTATGACAGTCATTCCGAGCAGTACTTC. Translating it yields CASSYDSHSEQYF.

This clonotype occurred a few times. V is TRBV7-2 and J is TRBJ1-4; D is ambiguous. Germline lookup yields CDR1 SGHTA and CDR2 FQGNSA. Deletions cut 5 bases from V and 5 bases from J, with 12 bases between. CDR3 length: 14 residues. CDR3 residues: CASSPSGLNEKLFF. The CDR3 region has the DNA TGTGCCAGCAGCCCCTCGGGCCTGAATGAAAAACTGTTTTTT.

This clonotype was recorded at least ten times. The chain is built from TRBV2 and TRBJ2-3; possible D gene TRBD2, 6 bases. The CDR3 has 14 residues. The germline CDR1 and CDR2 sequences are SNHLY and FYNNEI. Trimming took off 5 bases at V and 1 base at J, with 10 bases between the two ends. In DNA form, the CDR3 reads TGTGCCAGCAGTCGGGAGTCGGGCACAGATACGCAGTATTTT. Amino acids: CASSRESGTDTQYF.

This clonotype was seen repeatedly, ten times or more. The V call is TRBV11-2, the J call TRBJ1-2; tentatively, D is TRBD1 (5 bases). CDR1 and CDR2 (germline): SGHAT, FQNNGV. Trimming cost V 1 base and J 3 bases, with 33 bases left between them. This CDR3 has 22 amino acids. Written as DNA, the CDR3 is TGTGCCAGCAGCTTAGGGGGCGGATGGGGCACTTCAACTCGGGACTTTGACTATGGCTACACCTTC. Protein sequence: CASSLGGGWGTSTRDFDYGYTF.

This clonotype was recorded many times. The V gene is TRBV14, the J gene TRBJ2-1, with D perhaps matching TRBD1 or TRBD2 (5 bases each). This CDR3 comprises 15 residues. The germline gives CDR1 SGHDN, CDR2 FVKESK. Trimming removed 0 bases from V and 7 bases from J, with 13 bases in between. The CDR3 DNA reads TGTGCCAGCAGCCAAGATGGGGGACGGGTGAATGAGCAGTTCTTC. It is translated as CASSQDGGRVNEQFF.

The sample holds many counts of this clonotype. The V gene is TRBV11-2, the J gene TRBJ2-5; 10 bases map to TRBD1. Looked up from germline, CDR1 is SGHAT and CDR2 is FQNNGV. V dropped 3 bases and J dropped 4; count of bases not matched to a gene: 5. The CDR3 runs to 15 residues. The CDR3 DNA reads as TGTGCCAGCAGCTTGGGACAGGGGTTGCGAGAGACCCAGTACTTC. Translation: CASSLGQGLRETQYF.

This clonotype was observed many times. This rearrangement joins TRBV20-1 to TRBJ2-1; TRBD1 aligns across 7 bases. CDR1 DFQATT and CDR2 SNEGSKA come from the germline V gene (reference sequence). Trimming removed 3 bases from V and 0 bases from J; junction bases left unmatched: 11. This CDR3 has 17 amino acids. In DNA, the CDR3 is TGCAGTGCTAGGGATACATTTACAGGGGCCTCCTACAATGAGCAGTTCTTC. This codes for CSARDTFTGASYNEQFF.

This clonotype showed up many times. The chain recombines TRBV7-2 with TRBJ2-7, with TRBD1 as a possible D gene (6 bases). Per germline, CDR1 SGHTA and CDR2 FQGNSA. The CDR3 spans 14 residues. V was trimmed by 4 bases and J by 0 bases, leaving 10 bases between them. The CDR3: CASSSRDTSYEQYF. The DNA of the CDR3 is TGTGCCAGCAGCTCCCGGGACACCTCCTACGAGCAGTACTTC.

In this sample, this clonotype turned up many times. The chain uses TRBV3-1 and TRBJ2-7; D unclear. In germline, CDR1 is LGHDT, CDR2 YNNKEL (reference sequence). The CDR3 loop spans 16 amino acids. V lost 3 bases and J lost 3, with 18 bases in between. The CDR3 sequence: CASSHQTGRMGYEQYF. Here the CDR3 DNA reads TGTGCCAGCAGCCATCAGACCGGGCGAATGGGCTACGAGCAGTACTTC.

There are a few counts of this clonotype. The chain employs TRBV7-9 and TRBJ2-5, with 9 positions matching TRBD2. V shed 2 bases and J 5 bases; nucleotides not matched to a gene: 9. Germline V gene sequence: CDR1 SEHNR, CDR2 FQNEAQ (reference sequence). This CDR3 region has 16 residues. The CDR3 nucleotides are TGTGCCAGCAGCTTACCACTAGCGGGTAGCGAGGAGACCCAGTACTTC. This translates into CASSLPLAGSEETQYF.

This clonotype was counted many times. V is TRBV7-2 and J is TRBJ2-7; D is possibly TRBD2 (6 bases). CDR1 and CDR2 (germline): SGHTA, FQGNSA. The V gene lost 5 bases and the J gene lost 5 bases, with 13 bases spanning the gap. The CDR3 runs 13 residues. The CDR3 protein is CASSLGGVHEQYF. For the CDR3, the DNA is TGTGCCAGCAGCCTGGGGGGAGTCCACGAGCAGTACTTC. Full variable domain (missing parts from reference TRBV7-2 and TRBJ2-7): GAGVSQSPSNKVTEKGKDVELRCDPISGHTALYWYRQSLGQGLEFLIYFQGNSAPDKSGLPSDRFSAERTGGSVSTLTIQRTQQEDSAVYLCASSLGGVHEQYFGPGTRLTVT.

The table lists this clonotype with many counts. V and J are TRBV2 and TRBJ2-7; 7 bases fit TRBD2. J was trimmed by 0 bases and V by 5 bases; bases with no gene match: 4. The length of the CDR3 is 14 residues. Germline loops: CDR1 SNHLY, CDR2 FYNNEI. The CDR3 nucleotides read TGTGCCAGCAGTTACGAGCGGGACTCCTACGAGCAGTACTTC. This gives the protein CASSYERDSYEQYF.

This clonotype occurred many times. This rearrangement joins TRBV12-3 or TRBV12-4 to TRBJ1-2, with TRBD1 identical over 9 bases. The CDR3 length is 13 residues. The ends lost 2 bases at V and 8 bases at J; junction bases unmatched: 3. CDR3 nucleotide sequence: TGTGCCAGCAGTTTAACAGGGGGCGGCGGCTACACCTTC. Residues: CASSLTGGGGYTF.

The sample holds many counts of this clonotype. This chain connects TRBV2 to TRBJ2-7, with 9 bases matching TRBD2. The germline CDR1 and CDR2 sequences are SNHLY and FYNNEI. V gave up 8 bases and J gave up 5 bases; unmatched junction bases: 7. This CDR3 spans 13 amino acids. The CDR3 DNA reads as TGTGCCAGCGGCCGGACTAGCGAGAACGAGCAGTACTTC. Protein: CASGRTSENEQYF.

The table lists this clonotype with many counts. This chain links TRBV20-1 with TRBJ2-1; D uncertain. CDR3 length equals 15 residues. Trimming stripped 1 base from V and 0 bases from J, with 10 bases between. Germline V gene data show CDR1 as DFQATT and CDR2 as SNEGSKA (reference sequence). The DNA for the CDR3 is TGCAGTGCTAGAGTCGGCGCGAGCTCCTACAATGAGCAGTTCTTC. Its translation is CSARVGASSYNEQFF.

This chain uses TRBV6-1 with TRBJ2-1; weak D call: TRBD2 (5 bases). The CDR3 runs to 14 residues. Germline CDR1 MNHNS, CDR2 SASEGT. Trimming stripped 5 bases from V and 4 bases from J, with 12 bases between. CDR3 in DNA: TGTGCCAGCAGTACAACCGGGGTATACAATGAGCAGTTCTTC. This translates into CASSTTGVYNEQFF.

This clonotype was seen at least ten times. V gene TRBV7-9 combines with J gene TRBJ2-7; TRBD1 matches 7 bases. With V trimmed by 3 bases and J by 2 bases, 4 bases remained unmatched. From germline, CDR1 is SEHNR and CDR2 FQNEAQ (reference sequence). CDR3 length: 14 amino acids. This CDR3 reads CASSLGTATYEQYF. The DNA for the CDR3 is TGTGCCAGCAGCTTGGGGACAGCTACCTACGAGCAGTACTTC.

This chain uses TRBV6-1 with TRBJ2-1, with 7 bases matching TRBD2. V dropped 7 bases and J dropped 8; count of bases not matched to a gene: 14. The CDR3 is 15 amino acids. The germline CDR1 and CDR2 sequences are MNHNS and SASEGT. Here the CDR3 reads CASNSGLVTTYEQFF. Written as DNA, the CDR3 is TGTGCCAGCAACTCCGGACTAGTGACTACCTATGAGCAGTTCTTC.

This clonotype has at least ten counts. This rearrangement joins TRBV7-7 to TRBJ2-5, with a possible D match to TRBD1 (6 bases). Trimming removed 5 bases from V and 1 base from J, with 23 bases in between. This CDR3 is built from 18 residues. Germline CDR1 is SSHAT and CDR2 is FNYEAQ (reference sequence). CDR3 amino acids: CASSPLVALDSFQETQYF. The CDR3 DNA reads TGTGCCAGCAGCCCCCTCGTCGCCTTGGACAGCTTCCAAGAGACCCAGTACTTC. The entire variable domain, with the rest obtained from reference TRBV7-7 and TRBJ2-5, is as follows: GAGVSQSPRYKVTKRGQDVTLRCDPISSHATLYWYQQALGQGPEFLTYFNYEAQPDKSGLPSDRFSAERPEGSISTLTIQRTEQRDSAMYRCASSPLVALDSFQETQYFGPGTRLLVL.

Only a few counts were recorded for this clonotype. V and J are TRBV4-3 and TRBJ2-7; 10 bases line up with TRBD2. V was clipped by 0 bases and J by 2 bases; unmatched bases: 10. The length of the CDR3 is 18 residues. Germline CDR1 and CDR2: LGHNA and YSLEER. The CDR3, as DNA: TGCGCCAGCAGCCAAGACCCCTGGGGAGCGGGAGGGACCTACGAGCAGTACTTC. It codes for CASSQDPWGAGGTYEQYF.

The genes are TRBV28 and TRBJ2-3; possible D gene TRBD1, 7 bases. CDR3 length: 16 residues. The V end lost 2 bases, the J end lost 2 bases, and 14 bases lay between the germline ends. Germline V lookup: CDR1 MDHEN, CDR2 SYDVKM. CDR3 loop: CASSLSGGGNTDTQYF. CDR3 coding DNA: TGTGCCAGCAGTTTAAGCGGAGGGGGCAACACAGATACGCAGTATTTT.

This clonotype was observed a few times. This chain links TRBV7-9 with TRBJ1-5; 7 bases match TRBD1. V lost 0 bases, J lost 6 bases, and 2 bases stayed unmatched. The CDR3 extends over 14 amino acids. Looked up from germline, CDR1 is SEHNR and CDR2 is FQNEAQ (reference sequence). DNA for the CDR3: TGTGCCAGCAGCTTAGCCGACAGGGCTCAGCCCCAGCATTTT. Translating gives CASSLADRAQPQHF. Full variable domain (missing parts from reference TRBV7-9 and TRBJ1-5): DTGVSQNPRHKITKRGQNVTFRCDPISEHNRLYWYRQTLGQGPEFLTYFQNEAQLEKSRLLSDRFSAERPKGSFSTLEIQRTEQGDSAMYLCASSLADRAQPQHFGDGTRLSIL.